Each of the 22 T cell receptor beta chains below was sequenced from the same sample in a study of T cell therapy after organ transplantation. Time point meaning: 20-29 weeks after completion of therapy. Their cognate antigens are unknown. Clones were sequenced by immunoSEQ multiplex PCR, and TCRdb holds only the in-frame ones, with some missing. The repertoire holds about 17,000 clones, with 65% to 90% as singletons. The sample in question was CD8+ T cells from blood, obtained after autologous CMV-specific T cell therapy. The receptors derive from a human patient who had received a solid organ transplant and had CMV disease. The graft donor may have given rise to some T cells.

The V and J genes are TRBV4-3 and TRBJ1-1, with D perhaps TRBD1 (6 bases). Germline V gene data show CDR1 as LGHNA and CDR2 as YSLEER. V was clipped by 4 bases and J by 3 bases, with 9 bases between them. This CDR3 has 13 amino acids. DNA of the CDR3: TGCGCCAGCAGCCCGGGGACATACACTGAAGCTTTCTTT. This encodes CASSPGTYTEAFF.

The chain joins TRBV2 to TRBJ2-3; tentative D call: TRBD1 (6 bases). This CDR3 contains 16 residues. CDR1 is SNHLY and CDR2 is FYNNEI in the germline V gene. V was clipped by 0 bases and J by 1 base, with 11 bases between them. The CDR3 DNA reads as TGTGCCAGCAGTGAAGCGGGGGCAAGGGGCACAGATACGCAGTATTTT. As protein: CASSEAGARGTDTQYF.

Only one count was recorded for this clone. The chain joins TRBV5-6 to TRBJ1-1; D is unclear. The germline CDR1 and CDR2 sequences are SGHDT and YYEEEE. The CDR3 extends over 13 amino acids. The V gene lost 4 bases and the J gene lost 10 bases, with 17 bases spanning the gap. The DNA of the CDR3 is TGTGCCAGCAGCCCAAGCACTCATATGGGAGCTTTCTTT. Amino acids: CASSPSTHMGAFF.

The chain combines TRBV27 with TRBJ1-3; D might be TRBD1 (5 bases). The CDR3 loop spans 15 amino acids. The germline V and J ends were trimmed by 5 bases and 2 bases, with 13 bases remaining between them. Germline lookup yields CDR1 MNHEY and CDR2 SMNVEV (reference sequence). The CDR3 loop is CASSPGGGAGNTIYF. The CDR3 DNA reads TGTGCCAGCAGTCCCGGGGGGGGTGCTGGAAACACCATATATTTT.

This chain uses TRBV7-9 with TRBJ2-7; 9 bases match TRBD1. The V and J ends lost 0 bases and 3 bases, in that order; junction bases with no gene match: 3. Germline V gene lookup returns CDR1 SEHNR and CDR2 FQNEAQ (reference sequence). This CDR3 has 15 residues. CDR3 nucleotides: TGTGCCAGCAGCTTAGCGCCGGGACAGGGCTACGAGCAGTACTTC. Amino acid sequence: CASSLAPGQGYEQYF.

Comment on this clone: A much larger clone lies one base from this, so it may be a read error. CDR3 protein: CASSLSAGSSYNEQFF. The CDR3 region has the DNA TGCGCCAGCAGCTTGAGTGCGGGGAGCTCCTACAATGAGCAGTTCTTC. This rearrangement joins TRBV5-1 to TRBJ2-1; possible D gene TRBD2, 6 bases. Per germline, CDR1 SGHRS and CDR2 YFSETQ. Trimming took off 1 base at V and 0 bases at J, with 11 bases between the two ends. CDR3 size: 16 residues.

The chain carries TRBV15 and TRBJ1-6; D perhaps matches TRBD1 (5 bases). The CDR3 spans 14 residues. The germline gives CDR1 LNHNV, CDR2 YYDKDF (reference sequence). The V gene lost 3 bases and the J gene lost 5 bases, with 8 bases spanning the gap. DNA for the CDR3: TGTGCCACCAGCAGGACAGATGATAATTCACCCCTCCACTTT. It translates to CATSRTDDNSPLHF.

The chain couples TRBV9 to TRBJ2-3; TRBD2 matches 15 bases. The CDR3 length is 17 residues. V lost 4 bases, J lost 2 bases, and 5 bases stayed unmatched. Germline assignment: CDR1 SGDLS and CDR2 YYNGEE. The CDR3 DNA reads TGTGCCAGCAGCTCGGGACTAGCGGGGGGCCCCACAGATACGCAGTATTTT. Its protein is CASSSGLAGGPTDTQYF.

V is TRBV14 and J is TRBJ2-7; D unclear. The V gene's germline CDR1 is SGHDN and CDR2 FVKESK. CDR3 length: 15 residues. V lost 4 bases, J lost 3 bases, and 16 bases lay in between. CDR3 nucleotide sequence: TGTGCCAGCAGCCCCTATCCTACTGCGAGCTACGAGCAGTACTTC. This gives the protein CASSPYPTASYEQYF.

The gene calls are TRBV6-5 and TRBJ2-7, with D tentatively TRBD2 (6 bases). CDR3 length: 14 residues. Germline V gene sequence: CDR1 MNHEY, CDR2 SVGAGI. The ends were cut back, 7 bases at V and 2 bases at J, with 15 bases in the middle. CDR3 coding DNA: TGTGCCAGCACCCACGGGGGACTTACCTACGAGCAGTACTTC. Translation gives CASTHGGLTYEQYF.

The rearrangement joins TRBV12-5 to TRBJ2-1; tentatively, D is TRBD2 (6 bases). The CDR3 is 14 residues long. Between the trimmed V and J ends, which lost 7 bases and 4 bases, there was a span of 14 bases. Germline V gene lookup returns CDR1 LGHNT and CDR2 FRNRAP. The CDR3 DNA reads as TGTGCTAGTGCCATCCCGGGACTTTACAATGAGCAGTTCTTC. It encodes CASAIPGLYNEQFF.

This clone is medium-sized in the sample. This rearrangement joins TRBV29-1 to TRBJ2-7; 9 bases map to TRBD1. The germline gives CDR1 SQVTM, CDR2 ANQGSEA. V lost 2 bases, J lost 4 bases, and 3 bases stayed unmatched. The CDR3 consists of 13 residues. In DNA form, the CDR3 reads TGCAGCGTTGAAACAGGGGGCGGATACGAGCAGTACTTC. This encodes CSVETGGGYEQYF.

V is TRBV7-9 and J is TRBJ1-5; 7 positions match TRBD1. V was pared by 2 bases and J by 3 bases, with 4 bases of the junction left unmatched. Germline CDR1 is SEHNR and CDR2 is FQNEAQ (reference sequence). The CDR3 consists of 15 residues. CDR3 DNA sequence: TGTGCCAGCAGCTTAACGGGACAGTACAATCAGCCCCAGCATTTT. Translation gives CASSLTGQYNQPQHF.

The genes are TRBV12-5 and TRBJ1-1; D gene uncertain. The CDR3 totals 14 residues. V was trimmed by 5 bases and J by 0 bases, leaving 10 bases between them. The germline gives CDR1 LGHNT, CDR2 FRNRAP. The CDR3 is CASGLKGMNTEAFF. The DNA for the CDR3 is TGTGCTAGTGGTCTCAAGGGTATGAACACTGAAGCTTTCTTT.

The V and J genes are TRBV30 and TRBJ2-7, with D possibly matching TRBD1 (8 bases). The CDR3 extends over 13 amino acids. V shed 5 bases and J shed 3 bases, with 14 bases lying between them. CDR1 and CDR2 from the germline V gene are GTSNPN and SVGIG (reference sequence). CDR3 amino acids: CAWGSGTGYEQYF. CDR3 DNA sequence: TGTGCCTGGGGGAGCGGGACAGGCTACGAGCAGTACTTC.

This clone is judged medium-sized. The chain uses TRBV5-4 and TRBJ2-6, with D tentatively TRBD1 or TRBD2 (5 bases each). CDR1 is SGHNT and CDR2 is YYREEE in the germline V gene (reference sequence). This CDR3 spans 19 amino acids. V lost 0 bases and J 2 bases, leaving 18 bases between the germline ends. The CDR3 loop is CASSLGSGSHYAGANVLTF. CDR3 sequence (DNA): TGTGCCAGCAGCTTGGGTTCAGGGAGCCACTACGCTGGGGCCAACGTCCTGACTTTC.

This chain uses TRBV5-6 with TRBJ1-1; D is unclear. V was clipped by 2 bases and J by 4 bases, with 12 bases between them. From germline, CDR1 is SGHDT and CDR2 YYEEEE. The CDR3 runs to 14 residues. The CDR3 nucleotides are TGTGCCAGCAGCTTCGTGACAAGATCCACTGAAGCTTTCTTT. Protein sequence: CASSFVTRSTEAFF.

The gene calls are TRBV7-9 and TRBJ2-3, with D possibly being TRBD2 (5 bases). The V gene's germline CDR1 is SEHNR and CDR2 FQNEAQ (reference sequence). The CDR3 extends over 14 amino acids. V was cut by 4 bases and J by 2 bases, with 10 bases left in between. The CDR3 nucleotides read TGTGCCAGCAGCTATATAGCGACCACAGATACGCAGTATTTT. Protein product: CASSYIATTDTQYF.

The rearrangement uses TRBV10-3 and TRBJ2-7; 9 bases align to TRBD2. The CDR3 extends over 15 amino acids. The J segment lost 2 bases and the V segment lost 3 bases, leaving 5 bases of the junction unmatched. Germline V gene sequence: CDR1 ENHRY, CDR2 SYGVKD. CDR3 sequence (DNA): TGTGCCATCAGTGACGGTAGCGGGGGTCCCTACGAGCAGTACTTC. This sequence encodes CAISDGSGGPYEQYF.

The chain uses TRBV6-4 and TRBJ1-2; the D gene is possibly TRBD1 (6 bases). Per germline, CDR1 MRHNA and CDR2 SNTAGT. The V end was cut by 2 bases, the J end by 7 bases, with 14 bases between. This CDR3 is 14 amino acids long. The CDR3 spells CASSDPGAGTGYTF. The DNA of the CDR3 is TGTGCCAGCAGTGACCCAGGGGCAGGGACTGGCTACACCTTC.

The V gene is TRBV5-1, the J gene TRBJ2-3; 11 bases match TRBD2. Losses at the gene ends were 1 base for V and 4 bases for J; bases not matched to a gene: 11. Germline values: CDR1 SGHRS, CDR2 YFSETQ. CDR3 length: 18 amino acids. CDR3 DNA: TGCGCCAGCAGCTTGAAGGCTAGCGGGAGGAAAGTCCCAGATACGCAGTATTTT. Translating gives CASSLKASGRKVPDTQYF.

The J gene is TRBJ2-5, the V gene TRBV2; TRBD2 aligns across 10 bases. CDR3 size: 15 residues. V trimming: 4 bases; J trimming: 5 bases; junction bases outside the gene matches: 7. Looked up from germline, CDR1 is SNHLY and CDR2 is FYNNEI. CDR3 bases: TGTGCCAGCAGTGGGGCTAGCGGGAGTGTTGAGACCCAGTACTTC. This codes for CASSGASGSVETQYF.